This T cell receptor (beta chain) comes out of a study of cytomegalovirus exposure and HLA in healthy donors. The PCR contained 60 Vbeta and 13 Jbeta primers. Here immunoSEQ multiplex PCR was the method, and the copy in TCRdb shows in-frame clones only, minus some. The data hold about 180,000 clones, with approximately 85% observed a single time. CDR3 length: 12 amino acids. Germline V gene sequence: CDR1 WNHNN, CDR2 SYGVQD (reference sequence). The V gene lost 7 bases and the J gene lost 6 bases, with 13 bases spanning the gap. This chain uses TRBV10-1 with TRBJ2-7; D is unclear. The sequencing sample was made of PBMCs. The receptor comes from a girl between 5 and 17 years old in good health and CMV-seropositive. The CDR3 coding sequence is TGCGCCAGCAACATAATCACCCCCGAGCAGTACTTC. Encoded protein: CASNIITPEQYF.